What follows are 3 T cell receptor beta chains derived from one specimen sequenced in a study of a mutant IDH1 vaccine in newly diagnosed glioma. Produced via immunoSEQ multiplex PCR; TCRdb's table is partial and in-frame only. The sample lists about 36,000 clones; around 80% were seen once. Specified time point: baseline, week 1 (first vaccination visit). Sample treatment: pre-vaccination baseline after standard-of-care therapy. Sequencing was performed on PBMCs, taken from a glioma patient treated with radiotherapy, temozolomide or both. The receptors derive from a man aged 35-49 years with glioma. Some clones in this sample may be carry-over from other donors' samples.

J is TRBJ1-4 and V is TRBV30; TRBD1 agrees at 7 bases. The J segment lost 6 bases and the V segment lost 5 bases, leaving 9 bases of the junction unmatched. This CDR3 spans 14 amino acids. The V gene's germline CDR1 is GTSNPN and CDR2 SVGIG (reference sequence). The CDR3 protein is CAWQGGDSHEKLFF. CDR3 in DNA: TGTGCCTGGCAAGGAGGGGACAGTCATGAAAAACTGTTTTTT.

The rearrangement uses TRBV7-9 and TRBJ2-7; no reliable D call. The length of the CDR3 is 12 residues. Germline V lookup: CDR1 SEHNR, CDR2 FQNEAQ (reference sequence). V shed 1 base and J shed 3 bases, with 4 bases lying between them. The CDR3 sequence: CASSLGSYEQYF. The CDR3 DNA sequence: TGTGCCAGCAGCTTAGGGAGCTACGAGCAGTACTTC.

There are a few counts of this clone. J is TRBJ2-6 and V is TRBV14, with 7 positions matching TRBD2. Trimming removed 4 bases from V and 0 bases from J; junction bases left unmatched: 0. Germline V gene data show CDR1 as SGHDN and CDR2 as FVKESK. CDR3 length equals 15 residues. The CDR3 reads CASSPGGSGANVLTF. DNA for the CDR3: TGTGCCAGCAGCCCGGGAGGCTCTGGGGCCAACGTCCTGACTTTC. Filled out from reference TRBV14 and TRBJ2-6, the complete variable domain reads EAGVTQFPSHSVIEKGQTVTLRCDPISGHDNLYWYRRVMGKEIKFLLHFVKESKQDESGMPNNRFLAERTGGTYSTLKVQPAELEDSGVYFCASSPGGSGANVLTFGAGSRLTVL.